Shown below are 11 T cell receptor beta chains from a single sample sequenced in a study of PD-1 blockade in mismatch repair-deficient tumors. Clones were sequenced by immunoSEQ multiplex PCR, and TCRdb holds only the in-frame ones, with some missing. The table records 95,000 to 150,000 clones, 86% of them present only once. Sequencing used peripheral blood, obtained 44 weeks after starting pembrolizumab. The receptors here all came from an adult with mismatch repair-deficient cancer.

The CDR3 sequence: CSARGYEQFF. The DNA for the CDR3 is TGCAGTGCTAGAGGGTATGAGCAGTTCTTC. V gene TRBV20-1 combines with J gene TRBJ2-1; D ambiguous. The germline V gene encodes CDR1 DFQATT and CDR2 SNEGSKA (reference sequence). V shed 1 base and J shed 8 bases, with 3 bases lying between them. The CDR3 length is 10 residues.

The chain combines TRBV5-4 with TRBJ2-1; 9 bases match TRBD2. The V gene end was trimmed by 4 bases and the J gene end by 8 bases; junction bases not matched to a gene: 1. This CDR3 has 12 amino acids. Germline V CDR1 and CDR2: SGHNT, YYREEE (reference sequence). CDR3 amino acids: CASSGGGDEQFF. Written as DNA, the CDR3 is TGTGCCAGCAGCGGCGGGGGGGATGAGCAGTTCTTC.

This chain uses TRBV11-3 with TRBJ2-3; 7 bases match TRBD2. The ends lost 2 bases at V and 6 bases at J; junction bases unmatched: 8. The length of the CDR3 is 15 residues. Germline CDR1 reads SGHNT; CDR2 reads YENEEA. Here the CDR3 reads CASSLFAGVADTQYF. CDR3 nucleotide sequence: TGTGCCAGCAGCTTATTTGCGGGAGTCGCCGATACGCAGTATTTT.

V gene TRBV12-5 combines with J gene TRBJ2-3, with 8 bases lining up with TRBD2. The CDR3 has 16 residues. Germline CDR1 and CDR2: LGHNT and FRNRAP. After removal of 0 bases from V and 6 bases from J, the junction contained 8 bases not matched to a gene. CDR3 DNA sequence: TGTGCTAGTGGTTTGGTTCTGAGCGGGAGATCGGATACGCAGTATTTT. It translates to CASGLVLSGRSDTQYF.

The J gene is TRBJ2-7, the V gene TRBV4-1; D may correspond to TRBD1 or TRBD2 (5 bases each). This CDR3 spans 16 amino acids. Trimming pared 1 base from V and 5 bases from J, leaving 18 bases between. CDR1 and CDR2 (germline): MGHRA, YSYEKL. The CDR3 spells CASSQVARDPINEQYF. The CDR3 DNA reads TGCGCCAGCAGCCAAGTTGCTCGGGACCCCATAAACGAGCAGTACTTC.

The genes are TRBV28 and TRBJ2-5, with 7 bases matching TRBD1. Trimming cost V 6 bases and J 0 bases; bases outside gene matches: 1. The CDR3 contains 13 residues. Germline loops: CDR1 MDHEN, CDR2 SYDVKM. The CDR3 here is CASRQGYQETQYF. The CDR3 DNA reads TGTGCCAGCAGACAGGGGTACCAAGAGACCCAGTACTTC.

This chain links TRBV5-4 with TRBJ2-2, with D perhaps given as TRBD1 or TRBD2 (6 bases each). Trimming shortened V by 4 bases and J by 4 bases, and 8 bases separated the two germline ends. Germline-derived CDR1 and CDR2 are SGHNT and YYREEE (reference sequence). This CDR3 comprises 13 residues. CDR3 in amino acids: CASSGGLTGELFF. CDR3 bases: TGTGCCAGCAGCGGGGGGCTCACCGGGGAGCTGTTTTTT.

The chain recombines TRBV6-1 with TRBJ2-5; D perhaps matches TRBD1 (5 bases). Germline V gives CDR1 MNHNS, CDR2 SASEGT. The CDR3 is 14 residues long. V lost 2 bases to trimming and J lost 5 bases, with 12 bases between them. The CDR3 DNA reads as TGTGCCAGCAGTGAATTAGGGGTGGCGGAGACCCAGTACTTC. It encodes CASSELGVAETQYF.

V usage is TRBV6-5 and J usage is TRBJ2-2; D call uncertain. CDR1 is MNHEY and CDR2 is SVGAGI in the germline V gene. V lost 5 bases and J 2 bases, leaving 9 bases between the germline ends. This CDR3 is built from 14 residues. The chain's CDR3 is CASSRRINTGELFF. The CDR3 nucleotides are TGTGCCAGCAGTCGCCGAATAAACACCGGGGAGCTGTTTTTT.

The V and J genes are TRBV18 and TRBJ2-3; the D gene is possibly TRBD2 (5 bases). The V and J ends lost 3 bases and 5 bases respectively, with 12 bases between them. This CDR3 spans 14 amino acids. In germline, CDR1 is KGHSH, CDR2 LQKENI. CDR3: CASSPVDRGDTQYF. The CDR3, as DNA: TGTGCCAGCTCACCTGTGGACCGGGGAGATACGCAGTATTTT. The full variable domain, in which reference TRBV18 and TRBJ2-3 provide the parts outside the CDR3, is NAGVMQNPRHLVRRRGQEARLRCSPMKGHSHVYWYRQLPEEGLKFMVYLQKENIIDESGMPKERFSAEFPKEGPSILRIQQVVRGDSAAYFCASSPVDRGDTQYFGPGTRLTVL.

The rearrangement links TRBV11-2 to TRBJ1-5; D is ambiguous. Germline V gene sequence: CDR1 SGHAT, CDR2 FQNNGV. The CDR3 has 18 amino acids. Deletions cut 3 bases from V and 0 bases from J, with 18 bases between. The chain's CDR3 is CASSFFHRPDFSNQPQHF. CDR3 sequence (DNA): TGTGCCAGCAGCTTCTTCCATCGGCCCGACTTTAGCAATCAGCCCCAGCATTTT.